Included here is one T cell receptor beta chain sequence, with context. Antigen: not known. The data stem from a study of memory CD4+ T cells and cytomegalovirus serostatus. The study, taken as a whole, reports: Median bootstrapped AUC for CMV status was just over 0.94 originally, approximately 0.9 US-trained. Of 150 to 200 reported CMV TCRbeta sequences, about 70 were found in memory CD4+ repertoires.

The CDR3 spans 16 residues. From germline, CDR1 is MDHEN and CDR2 SYDVKM. Trimming removed 5 bases at V and 0 bases at J, with 13 bases between. The sort gate was single viable CD3+CD4+CD8-CD45RO+ cells for memory CD4+ T cells. TCRdb's table, derived via immunoSEQ multiplex PCR, lists solely in-frame clones and lacks some. The sample includes tens of thousands of clones, 76% of them seen just once. The genes are TRBV28 and TRBJ1-4, with a possible D match to TRBD1 (6 bases). The origin of this receptor is an adult in good health and CMV-seropositive. Sequencing was carried out using memory CD4+ T cells from blood. DNA for the CDR3: TGTGCCAGCAGTACCCCTTGGACAGCAACTAATGAAAAACTGTTTTTT. Protein: CASSTPWTATNEKLFF.